This T cell receptor beta chain comes out of a study of blood T cell repertoires in COVID-19. At the level of the study: PBMCs, B-cell-depleted T cells, or T cells were the source of the cDNA or gDNA that made up the material.

The CDR3 is 14 residues long. J gave up 4 bases and V 5 bases, and 1 base lay outside the gene matches. Germline-derived CDR1 and CDR2 are LNHNV and YYDKDF (reference sequence). For this clone: Distinct nucleotide sequences in the sample also encode this CDR3.

Per the original data handling: Estimated nucleated cell counts came from reference gene primer amplification. TCRdb's table, derived via immunoSEQ multiplex PCR, lists solely in-frame clones and lacks some. V and J calls and clone size are as listed in that table; D and trimming were resolved from the DNA. Altogether about 150,000 clones are present, about 88% being singletons, with the ten largest covering roughly 7%. The V and J genes are TRBV15 and TRBJ2-2; 10 positions match TRBD1. The sequence was collected from a woman aged 45-60 years who had recovered from COVID-19. Input material: PBMCs or T cells enriched from blood (not recorded which). The CDR3 protein is CATSRDRGTGELFF. For the CDR3, the DNA is TGTGCCACCAGCCGGGACAGGGGCACCGGGGAGCTGTTTTTT. The complete variable domain, with remaining parts taken from reference TRBV15 and TRBJ2-2, reads DAMVIQNPRYQVTQFGKPVTLSCSQTLNHNVMYWYQQKSSQAPKLLFHYYDKDFNNEADTPDNFQSRRPNTSFCFLDIRSPGLGDTAMYLCATSRDRGTGELFFGEGSRLTVL.